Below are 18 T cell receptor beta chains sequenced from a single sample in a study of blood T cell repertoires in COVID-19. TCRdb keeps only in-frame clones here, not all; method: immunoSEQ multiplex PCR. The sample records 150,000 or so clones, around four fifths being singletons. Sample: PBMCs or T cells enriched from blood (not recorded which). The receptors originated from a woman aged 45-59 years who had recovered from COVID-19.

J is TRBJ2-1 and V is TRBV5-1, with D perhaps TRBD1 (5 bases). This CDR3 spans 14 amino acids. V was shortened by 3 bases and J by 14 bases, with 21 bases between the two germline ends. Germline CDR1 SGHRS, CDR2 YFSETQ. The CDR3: CASSSSTDSSEKFF. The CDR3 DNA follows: TGCGCCAGCAGCTCCTCCACCGACAGCTCGGAGAAGTTCTTC.

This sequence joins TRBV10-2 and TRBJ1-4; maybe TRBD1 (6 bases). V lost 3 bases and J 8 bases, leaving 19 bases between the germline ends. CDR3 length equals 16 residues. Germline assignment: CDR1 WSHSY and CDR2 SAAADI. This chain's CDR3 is CASSDLRTLRGEKLFF. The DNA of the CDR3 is TGCGCCAGCAGTGACCTCCGAACCCTCAGGGGCGAAAAACTGTTTTTT.

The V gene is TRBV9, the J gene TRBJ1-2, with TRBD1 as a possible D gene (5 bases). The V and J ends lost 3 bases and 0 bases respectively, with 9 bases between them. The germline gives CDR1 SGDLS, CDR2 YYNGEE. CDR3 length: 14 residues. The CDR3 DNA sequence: TGTGCCAGCAGCGGGGGCGGATCTAACTATGGCTACACCTTC. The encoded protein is CASSGGGSNYGYTF.

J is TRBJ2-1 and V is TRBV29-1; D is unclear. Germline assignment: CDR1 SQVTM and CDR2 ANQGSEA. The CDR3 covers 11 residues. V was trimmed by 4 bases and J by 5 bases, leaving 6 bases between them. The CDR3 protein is CSVANNNEQFF. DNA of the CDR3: TGCAGCGTTGCTAATAACAATGAGCAGTTCTTC.

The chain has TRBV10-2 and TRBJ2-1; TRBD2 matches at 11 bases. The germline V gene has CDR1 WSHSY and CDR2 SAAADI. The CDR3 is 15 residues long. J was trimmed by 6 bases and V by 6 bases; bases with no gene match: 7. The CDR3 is CASRLLAGVGNEQFF. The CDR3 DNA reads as TGCGCCAGCAGGCTACTAGCGGGAGTAGGCAATGAGCAGTTCTTC.

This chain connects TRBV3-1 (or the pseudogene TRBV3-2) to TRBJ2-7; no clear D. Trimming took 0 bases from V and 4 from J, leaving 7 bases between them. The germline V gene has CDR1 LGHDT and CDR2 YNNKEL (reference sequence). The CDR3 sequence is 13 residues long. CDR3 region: CASSQEGVYEQYV. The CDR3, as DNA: TGTGCCAGCAGCCAAGAGGGCGTATACGAGCAGTACGTC.

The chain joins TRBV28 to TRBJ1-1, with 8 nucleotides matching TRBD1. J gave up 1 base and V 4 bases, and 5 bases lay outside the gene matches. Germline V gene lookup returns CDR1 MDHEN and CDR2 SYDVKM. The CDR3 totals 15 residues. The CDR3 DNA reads TGTGCCAGCAGTTCGGCTGGGACAGGGAACACTGAAGCTTTCTTT. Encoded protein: CASSSAGTGNTEAFF. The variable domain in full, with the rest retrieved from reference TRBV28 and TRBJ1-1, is DVKVTQSSRYLVKRTGEKVFLECVQDMDHENMFWYRQDPGLGLRLIYFSYDVKMKEKGDIPEGYSVSREKKERFSLILESASTNQTSMYLCASSSAGTGNTEAFFGQGTRLTVV.

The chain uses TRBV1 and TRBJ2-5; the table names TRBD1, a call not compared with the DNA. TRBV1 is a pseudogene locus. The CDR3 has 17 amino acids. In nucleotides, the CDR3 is TGCACCAGCAGCCGAGACACCGACAGGCCGTTTTCAGAGACCCAGTACTTC. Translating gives CTSSRDTDRPFSETQYF.

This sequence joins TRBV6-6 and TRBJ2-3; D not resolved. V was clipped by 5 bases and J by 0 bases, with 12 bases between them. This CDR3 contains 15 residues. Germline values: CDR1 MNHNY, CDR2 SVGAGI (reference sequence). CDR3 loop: CASSAPPWSTDTQYF. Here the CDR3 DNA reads TGTGCCAGCAGTGCGCCACCGTGGAGCACAGATACGCAGTATTTT.

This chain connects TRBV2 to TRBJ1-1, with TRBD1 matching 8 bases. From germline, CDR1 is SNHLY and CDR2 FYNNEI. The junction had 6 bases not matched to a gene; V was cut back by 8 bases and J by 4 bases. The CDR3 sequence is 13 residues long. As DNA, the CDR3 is TGTGCCAGCGCCGAAACAGGGGGCACTGAAGCTTTCTTT. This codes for CASAETGGTEAFF.

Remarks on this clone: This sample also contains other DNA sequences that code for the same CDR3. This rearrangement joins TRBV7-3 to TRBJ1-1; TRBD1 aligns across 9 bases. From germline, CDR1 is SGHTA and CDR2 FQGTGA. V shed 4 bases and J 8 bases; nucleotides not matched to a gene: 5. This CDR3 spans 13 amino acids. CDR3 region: CASSSGQGTEAFF. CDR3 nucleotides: TGTGCCAGCAGCTCAGGACAGGGGACCGAAGCTTTCTTT.

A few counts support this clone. The CDR3 DNA reads as TGCGCCAGCAGCCCAGTTGAGACAGGGGATCGTGGCTACACCTTC. Its translation: CASSPVETGDRGYTF. The gene calls are TRBV4-3 and TRBJ1-2; TRBD1 agrees at 8 bases. The CDR3 spans 15 residues. V was clipped by 4 bases and J by 7 bases; unmatched bases: 11. CDR1 LGHNA and CDR2 YSLEER come from the germline V gene.

CDR3 coding DNA: TGTGCCAGCAGTTACCGCGTGTACACTGAAGCTTTCTTT. This codes for CASSYRVYTEAFF. The V and J genes are TRBV6-5 and TRBJ1-1; no firm D call. The CDR3 totals 13 residues. Germline V lookup: CDR1 MNHEY, CDR2 SVGAGI. The V gene lost 2 bases and the J gene lost 3 bases, with 7 bases spanning the gap.

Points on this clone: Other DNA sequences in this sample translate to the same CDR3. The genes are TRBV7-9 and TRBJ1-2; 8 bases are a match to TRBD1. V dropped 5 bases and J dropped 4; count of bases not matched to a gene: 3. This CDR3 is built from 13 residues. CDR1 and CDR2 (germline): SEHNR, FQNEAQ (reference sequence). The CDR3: CASSRGQGYGYTF. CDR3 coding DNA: TGTGCCAGCAGCCGAGGACAGGGCTATGGCTACACCTTC.

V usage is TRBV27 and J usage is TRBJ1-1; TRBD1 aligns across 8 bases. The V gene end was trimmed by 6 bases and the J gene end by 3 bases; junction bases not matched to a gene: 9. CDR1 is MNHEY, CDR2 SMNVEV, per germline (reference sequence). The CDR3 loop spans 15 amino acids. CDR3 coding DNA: TGTGCCAGCAGGGAGACAGGGGTCCCTTACACTGAAGCTTTCTTT. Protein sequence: CASRETGVPYTEAFF.

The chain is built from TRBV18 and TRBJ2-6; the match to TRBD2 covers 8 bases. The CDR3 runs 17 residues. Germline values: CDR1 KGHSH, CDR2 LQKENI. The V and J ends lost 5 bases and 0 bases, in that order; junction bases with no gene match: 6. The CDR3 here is CASSSLAGLSGANVLTF. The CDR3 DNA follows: TGTGCCAGCTCAAGCCTAGCGGGTCTCTCTGGGGCCAACGTCCTGACTTTC.

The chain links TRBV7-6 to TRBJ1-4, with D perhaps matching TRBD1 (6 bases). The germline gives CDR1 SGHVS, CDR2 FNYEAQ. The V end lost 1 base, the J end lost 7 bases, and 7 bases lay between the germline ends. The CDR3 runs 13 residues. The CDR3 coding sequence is TGTGCCAGCAGCTTAGGAGGGGGTGAAAAACTGTTTTTT. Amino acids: CASSLGGGEKLFF.

The CDR3 is CASSSQGGKDTQYF. The CDR3 DNA reads TGTGCCAGCAGCTCACAGGGGGGAAAAGATACGCAGTATTTT. The rearrangement joins TRBV11-2 to TRBJ2-3; 8 bases are shared with TRBD1. Germline CDR1 is SGHAT and CDR2 is FQNNGV. Trimming at V came to 4 bases and at J to 5 bases, leaving 5 bases not matched to a gene. This CDR3 spans 14 amino acids.